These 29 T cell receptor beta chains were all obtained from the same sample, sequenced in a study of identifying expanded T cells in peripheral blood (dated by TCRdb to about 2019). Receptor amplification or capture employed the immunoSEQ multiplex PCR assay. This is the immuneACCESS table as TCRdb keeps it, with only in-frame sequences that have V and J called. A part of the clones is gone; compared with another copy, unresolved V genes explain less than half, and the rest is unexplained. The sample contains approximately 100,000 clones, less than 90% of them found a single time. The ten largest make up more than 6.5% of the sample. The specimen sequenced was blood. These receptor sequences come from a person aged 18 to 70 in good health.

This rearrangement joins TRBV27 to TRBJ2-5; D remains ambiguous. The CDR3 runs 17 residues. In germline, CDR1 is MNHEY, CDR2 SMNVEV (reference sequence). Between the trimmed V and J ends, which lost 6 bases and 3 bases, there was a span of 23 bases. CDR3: CASSQLGNTGIKETQYF. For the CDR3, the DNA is TGTGCCAGCAGCCAACTGGGGAACACTGGGATAAAAGAGACCCAGTACTTC.

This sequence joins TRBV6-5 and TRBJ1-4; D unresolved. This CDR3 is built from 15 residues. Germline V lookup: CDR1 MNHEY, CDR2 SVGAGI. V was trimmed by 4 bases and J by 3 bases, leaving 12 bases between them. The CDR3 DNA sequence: TGTGCCAGCAGTTCCCGGGGTCTTGCTAATGAAAAACTGTTTTTT. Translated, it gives CASSSRGLANEKLFF.

The CDR3 DNA follows: TGTGCCAGTAGTCCCGGGACGGTTTTCATGAACACTGAAGCTTTCTTT. It codes for CASSPGTVFMNTEAFF. The gene calls are TRBV19 and TRBJ1-1; weak D call: TRBD1 (5 bases). The germline gives CDR1 LNHDA, CDR2 SQIVND (reference sequence). The CDR3 runs 16 residues. V lost 5 bases, J lost 0 bases, and 16 bases lay in between.

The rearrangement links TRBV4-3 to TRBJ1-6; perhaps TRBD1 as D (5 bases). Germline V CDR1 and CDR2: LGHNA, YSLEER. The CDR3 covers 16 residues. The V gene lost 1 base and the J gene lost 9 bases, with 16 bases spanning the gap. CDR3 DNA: TGCGCCAGCAGCCAAGGCAGGGTAGGCGTTTTTTCACCCCTCCACTTT. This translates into CASSQGRVGVFSPLHF.

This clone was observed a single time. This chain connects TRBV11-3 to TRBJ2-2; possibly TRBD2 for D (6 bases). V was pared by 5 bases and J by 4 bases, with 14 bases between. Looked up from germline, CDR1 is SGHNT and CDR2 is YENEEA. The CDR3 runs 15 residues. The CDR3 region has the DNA TGTGCCAGCAGCGTCACTCTGGGGGGCACCGGGGAGCTGTTTTTT. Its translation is CASSVTLGGTGELFF.

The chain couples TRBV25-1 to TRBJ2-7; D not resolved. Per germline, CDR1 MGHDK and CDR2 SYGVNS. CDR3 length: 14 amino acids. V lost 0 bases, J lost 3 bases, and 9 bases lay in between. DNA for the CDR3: TGTGCCAGCAGTGAATATTCCCCGAACTACGAGCAGTACTTC. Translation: CASSEYSPNYEQYF.

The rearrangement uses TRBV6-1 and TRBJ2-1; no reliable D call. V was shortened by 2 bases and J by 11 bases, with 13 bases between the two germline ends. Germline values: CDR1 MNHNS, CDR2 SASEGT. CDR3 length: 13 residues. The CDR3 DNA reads TGTGCCAGCAGTGAATTCCCTGGCATCCAGCAGTTCTTC. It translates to CASSEFPGIQQFF.

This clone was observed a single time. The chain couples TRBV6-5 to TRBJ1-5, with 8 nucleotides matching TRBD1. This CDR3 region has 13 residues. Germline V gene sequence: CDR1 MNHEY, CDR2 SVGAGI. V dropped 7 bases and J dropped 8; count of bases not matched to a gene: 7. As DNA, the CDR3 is TGTGCCAGCACCGGACAGGGCCAGGAGCCCCAGCATTTT. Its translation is CASTGQGQEPQHF.

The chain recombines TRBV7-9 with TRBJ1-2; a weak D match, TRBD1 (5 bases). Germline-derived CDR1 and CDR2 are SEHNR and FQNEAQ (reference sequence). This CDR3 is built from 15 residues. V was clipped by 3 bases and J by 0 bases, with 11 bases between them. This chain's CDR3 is CASSFTAGTNYGYTF. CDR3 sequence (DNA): TGTGCCAGCAGCTTTACGGCAGGGACTAACTATGGCTACACCTTC.

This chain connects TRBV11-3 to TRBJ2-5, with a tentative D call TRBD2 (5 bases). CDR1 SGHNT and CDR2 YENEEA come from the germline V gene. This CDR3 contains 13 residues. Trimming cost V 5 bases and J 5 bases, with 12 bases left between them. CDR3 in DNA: TGTGCCAGCAGCGCGGGTGGGTGGGAGACCCAGTACTTC. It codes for CASSAGGWETQYF.

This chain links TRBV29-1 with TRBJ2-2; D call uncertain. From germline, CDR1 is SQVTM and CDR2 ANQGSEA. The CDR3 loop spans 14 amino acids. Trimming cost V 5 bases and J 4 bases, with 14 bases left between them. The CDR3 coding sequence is TGCAGCGTTCGCGTCAGCCTATTCACCGGGGAGCTGTTTTTT. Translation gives CSVRVSLFTGELFF.

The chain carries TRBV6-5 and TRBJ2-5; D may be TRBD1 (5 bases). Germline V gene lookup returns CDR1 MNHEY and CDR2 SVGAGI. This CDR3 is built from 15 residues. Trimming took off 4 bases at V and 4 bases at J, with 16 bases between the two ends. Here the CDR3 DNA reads TGTGCCAGCAGTTCATCAAAAGGGGTCCCAGAGACCCAGTACTTC. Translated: CASSSSKGVPETQYF.

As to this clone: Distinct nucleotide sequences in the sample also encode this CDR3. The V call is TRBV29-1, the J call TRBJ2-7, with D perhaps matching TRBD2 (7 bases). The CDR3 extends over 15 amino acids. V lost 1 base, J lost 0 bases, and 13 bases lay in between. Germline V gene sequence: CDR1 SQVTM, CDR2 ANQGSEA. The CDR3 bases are TGCAGCGTTGAAGGGGGCGGGGGCCACTCCTACGAGCAGTACTTC. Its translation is CSVEGGGGHSYEQYF.

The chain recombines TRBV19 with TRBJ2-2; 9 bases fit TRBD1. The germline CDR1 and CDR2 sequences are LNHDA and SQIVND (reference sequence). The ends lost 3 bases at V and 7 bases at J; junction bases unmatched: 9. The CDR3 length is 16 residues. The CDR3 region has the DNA TGTGCCAGTAGTATTCGGGGACAGGGCTTTGGCGGGGAGCTGTTTTTT. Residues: CASSIRGQGFGGELFF.

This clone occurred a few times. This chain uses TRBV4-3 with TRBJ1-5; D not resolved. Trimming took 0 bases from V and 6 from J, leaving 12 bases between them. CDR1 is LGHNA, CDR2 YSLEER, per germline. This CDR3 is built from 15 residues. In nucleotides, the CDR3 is TGCGCCAGCAGCCAAGACACAAGGGTCGGTCAGCCCCAGCATTTT. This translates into CASSQDTRVGQPQHF.

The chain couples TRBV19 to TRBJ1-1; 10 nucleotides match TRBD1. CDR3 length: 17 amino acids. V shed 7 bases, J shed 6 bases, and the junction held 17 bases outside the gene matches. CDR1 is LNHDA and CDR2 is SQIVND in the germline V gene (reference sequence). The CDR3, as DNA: TGTGCCAGTATGAGGTACTCCGGGACAGGGGATCTCTCTGAAGCTTTCTTT. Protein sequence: CASMRYSGTGDLSEAFF.

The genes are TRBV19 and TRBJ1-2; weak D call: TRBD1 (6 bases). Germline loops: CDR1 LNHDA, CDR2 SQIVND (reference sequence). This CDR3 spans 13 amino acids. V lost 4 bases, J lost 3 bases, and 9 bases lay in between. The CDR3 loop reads CASSTRGDYGYTF. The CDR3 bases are TGTGCCAGTAGTACTAGGGGGGACTATGGCTACACCTTC.

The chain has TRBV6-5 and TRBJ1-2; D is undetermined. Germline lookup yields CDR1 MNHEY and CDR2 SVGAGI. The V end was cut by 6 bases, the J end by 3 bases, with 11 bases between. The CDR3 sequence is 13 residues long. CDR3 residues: CASRPPADYGYTF. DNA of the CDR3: TGTGCCAGCAGACCTCCAGCGGACTATGGCTACACCTTC.

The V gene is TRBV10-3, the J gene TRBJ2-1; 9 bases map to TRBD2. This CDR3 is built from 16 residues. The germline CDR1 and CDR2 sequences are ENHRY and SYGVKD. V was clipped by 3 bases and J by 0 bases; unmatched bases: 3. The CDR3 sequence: CAISERAGGSYNEQFF. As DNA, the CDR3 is TGTGCCATCAGTGAACGAGCGGGGGGCTCCTACAATGAGCAGTTCTTC.

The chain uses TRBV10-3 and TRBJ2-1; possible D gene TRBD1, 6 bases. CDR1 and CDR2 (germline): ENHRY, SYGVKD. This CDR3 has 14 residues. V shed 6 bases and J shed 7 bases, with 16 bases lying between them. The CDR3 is CAIRDGTQGNEQFF. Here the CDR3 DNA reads TGTGCCATCAGGGACGGGACACAAGGGAATGAGCAGTTCTTC.

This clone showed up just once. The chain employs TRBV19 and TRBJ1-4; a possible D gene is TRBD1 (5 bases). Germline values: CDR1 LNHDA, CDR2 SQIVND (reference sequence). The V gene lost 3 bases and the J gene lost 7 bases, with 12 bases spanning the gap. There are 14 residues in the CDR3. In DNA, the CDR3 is TGTGCCAGTAGTATTGGAGGGGTGGTTGAAAAACTGTTTTTT. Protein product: CASSIGGVVEKLFF.

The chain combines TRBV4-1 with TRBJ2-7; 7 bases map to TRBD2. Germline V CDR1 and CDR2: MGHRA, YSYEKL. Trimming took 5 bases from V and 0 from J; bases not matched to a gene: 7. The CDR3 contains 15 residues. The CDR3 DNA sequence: TGCGCCAGCAGCTCCTGGGGAGGGGCCTCCTACGAGCAGTACTTC. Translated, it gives CASSSWGGASYEQYF.

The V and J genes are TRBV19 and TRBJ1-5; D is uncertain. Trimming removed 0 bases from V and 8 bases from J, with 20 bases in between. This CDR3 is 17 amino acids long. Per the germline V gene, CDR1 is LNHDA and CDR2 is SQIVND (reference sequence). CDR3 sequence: CASSIDPVLGPSEPQHF. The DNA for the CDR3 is TGTGCCAGTAGTATAGATCCGGTGTTAGGCCCTTCTGAGCCCCAGCATTTT.

The CDR3 sequence: CASRTSGGTGDTQYF. The CDR3, as DNA: TGTGCCAGTAGGACTAGCGGGGGGACCGGAGATACGCAGTATTTT. The genes are TRBV19 and TRBJ2-3, with 13 positions matching TRBD2. The length of the CDR3 is 15 residues. The junction had 5 bases not matched to a gene; V was cut back by 6 bases and J by 5 bases. The germline CDR1 and CDR2 sequences are LNHDA and SQIVND (reference sequence).

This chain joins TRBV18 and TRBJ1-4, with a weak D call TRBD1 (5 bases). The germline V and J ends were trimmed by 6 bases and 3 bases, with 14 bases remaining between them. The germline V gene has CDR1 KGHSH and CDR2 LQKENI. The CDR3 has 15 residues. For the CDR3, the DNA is TGTGCCAGCTCTTCAAGGGGAATAGCTAATGAAAAACTGTTTTTT. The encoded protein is CASSSRGIANEKLFF.

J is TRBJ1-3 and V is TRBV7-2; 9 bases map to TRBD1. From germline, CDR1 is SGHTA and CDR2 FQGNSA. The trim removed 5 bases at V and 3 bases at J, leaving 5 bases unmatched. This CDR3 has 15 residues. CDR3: CASSLQGARGNTIYF. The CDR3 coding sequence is TGTGCCAGCAGCCTACAGGGGGCTCGTGGAAACACCATATATTTT. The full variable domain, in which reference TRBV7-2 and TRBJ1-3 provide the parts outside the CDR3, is GAGVSQSPSNKVTEKGKDVELRCDPISGHTALYWYRQSLGQGLEFLIYFQGNSAPDKSGLPSDRFSAERTGGSVSTLTIQRTQQEDSAVYLCASSLQGARGNTIYFGEGSWLTVV.

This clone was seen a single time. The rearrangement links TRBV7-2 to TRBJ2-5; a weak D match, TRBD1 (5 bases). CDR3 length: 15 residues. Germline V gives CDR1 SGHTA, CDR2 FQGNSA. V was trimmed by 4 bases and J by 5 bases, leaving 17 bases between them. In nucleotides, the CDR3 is TGTGCCAGCAGCTCCCGACAGCGATCACGGGAGACCCAGTACTTC. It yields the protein CASSSRQRSRETQYF.

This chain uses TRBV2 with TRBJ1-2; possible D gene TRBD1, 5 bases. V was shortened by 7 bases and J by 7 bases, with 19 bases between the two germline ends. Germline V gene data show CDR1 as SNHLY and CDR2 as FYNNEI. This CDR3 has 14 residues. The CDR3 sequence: CASTQGSLTSGYTF. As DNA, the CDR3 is TGTGCCAGCACCCAGGGATCGCTAACTAGTGGCTACACCTTC.

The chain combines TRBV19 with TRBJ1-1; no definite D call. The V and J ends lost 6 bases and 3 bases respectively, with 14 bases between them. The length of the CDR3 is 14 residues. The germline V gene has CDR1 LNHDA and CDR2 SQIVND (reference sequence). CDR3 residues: CASSREGVYTEAFF. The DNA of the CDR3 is TGTGCCAGTAGCCGTGAGGGTGTGTACACTGAAGCTTTCTTT.